This TCR beta chain is from a study of blood T cell repertoires in COVID-19. The germline gives CDR1 SGDLS, CDR2 YYNGEE. There are 15 residues in the CDR3. V shed 0 bases and J shed 4 bases, with 11 bases lying between them. Some clones are missing from TCRdb's copy, which holds only in-frame ones; the method was immunoSEQ multiplex PCR. The profile shows roughly 250,000 clones, more than 75% of them singletons. The sequence came from a woman aged 45 to 65 who had recovered from COVID-19. V and J are TRBV9 and TRBJ1-5; D is unclear. The specimen sequenced was PBMCs or T cells enriched from blood (not recorded which). DNA for the CDR3: TGTGCCAGCAGCGTAGGTTCAGGCAGTAATCAGCCCCAGCATTTT. Its protein product is CASSVGSGSNQPQHF.